These 20 T cell receptor beta chains came from one sample sequenced in a study of CD8 T cells in ankylosing spondylitis. Each CDR3 protein gets one entry after TCRdb re-called the 5' RACE reads with MiXCR. The table has 150,000 or so distinct CDR3 sequences, 9.5% to 10% seen once. Sequencing input: blood, either unsorted or a sorted T cell fraction (not recorded which). The receptors here all came from a female donor with ankylosing spondylitis or in good health (not recorded which).

This clonotype was observed at least ten times. The CDR3 region has the DNA TGCAGCGTTGAAGGGACTAGCGGGTCAAGCTCCTACGAGCAGTACTTC. This sequence encodes CSVEGTSGSSSYEQYF. This chain joins TRBV29-1 and TRBJ2-7; 11 bases are a match to TRBD2. The junction had 5 bases not matched to a gene; V was cut back by 1 base and J by 0 bases. This CDR3 region has 16 residues. Germline lookup yields CDR1 SQVTM and CDR2 ANQGSEA.

This clonotype was counted a few times. The rearrangement uses TRBV6-1 and TRBJ2-2; a weak D match, TRBD1 (5 bases). The CDR3 loop spans 14 amino acids. The germline V and J ends were trimmed by 5 bases and 4 bases, with 11 bases remaining between them. Germline assignment: CDR1 MNHNS and CDR2 SASEGT. The CDR3 protein is CASSIDRGTGELFF. The CDR3 DNA reads as TGTGCCAGCAGTATAGATAGGGGCACCGGGGAGCTGTTTTTT.

The chain links TRBV9 to TRBJ2-7; D not certain. The CDR3 runs to 13 residues. V lost 0 bases, J lost 5 bases, and 9 bases lay in between. The germline gives CDR1 SGDLS, CDR2 YYNGEE. CDR3 protein: CASSVGAKHEQYF. In DNA, the CDR3 is TGTGCCAGCAGCGTAGGGGCTAAGCACGAGCAGTACTTC.

A single count supports this clonotype. The rearrangement uses TRBV27 and TRBJ2-1; 7 bases agree with TRBD1. The V gene's germline CDR1 is MNHEY and CDR2 SMNVEV (reference sequence). V gave up 4 bases and J gave up 5 bases; unmatched junction bases: 5. This CDR3 spans 14 amino acids. The CDR3 loop reads CASSSQGPHNEQFF. In nucleotides, the CDR3 is TGTGCCAGCAGTTCACAGGGGCCTCACAATGAGCAGTTCTTC.

This clonotype was counted only a few times. The rearrangement uses TRBV29-1 and TRBJ1-1; no clear D. The CDR3 has 13 residues. Trimming pared 0 bases from V and 1 base from J, leaving 6 bases between. Germline V lookup: CDR1 SQVTM, CDR2 ANQGSEA. CDR3 DNA: TGCAGCGTTGAAGAAGACCCGAACACTGAAGCTTTCTTT. Its protein product is CSVEEDPNTEAFF. The entire variable domain, with the rest obtained from reference TRBV29-1 and TRBJ1-1, is as follows: SAVISQKPSRDICQRGTSLTIQCQVDSQVTMMFWYRQQPGQSLTLIATANQGSEATYESGFVIDKFPISRPNLTFSTLTVSNMSPEDSSIYLCSVEEDPNTEAFFGQGTRLTVV.

The V and J genes are TRBV28 and TRBJ2-5; D is ambiguous. V shed 4 bases and J shed 5 bases, with 20 bases lying between them. The CDR3 runs to 16 residues. The V gene's germline CDR1 is MDHEN and CDR2 SYDVKM. CDR3 protein: CASSSVQISIGETQYF. The CDR3 region has the DNA TGTGCCAGCAGTTCGGTTCAGATTTCGATCGGGGAGACCCAGTACTTC.

This chain uses TRBV28 with TRBJ2-2; 9 bases align to TRBD2. The CDR3 is 16 residues long. V gave up 3 bases and J gave up 5 bases; unmatched junction bases: 7. Germline CDR1 and CDR2: MDHEN and SYDVKM. For the CDR3, the DNA is TGTGCCAGCAGTTTTCGAGCGGGAGGCGATACCGGGGAGCTGTTTTTT. Translated, it gives CASSFRAGGDTGELFF.

The rearrangement links TRBV15 to TRBJ2-3; TRBD1 matches at 7 bases. The germline gives CDR1 LNHNV, CDR2 YYDKDF (reference sequence). V was clipped by 2 bases and J by 0 bases; unmatched bases: 8. The CDR3 is made up of 17 amino acids. The CDR3 DNA is TGTGCCACCAGCAGACCTACCTACAGGGGTAGCACAGATACGCAGTATTTT. Residues: CATSRPTYRGSTDTQYF.

This clonotype was seen at least ten times. The chain recombines TRBV5-1 with TRBJ2-1, with D uncertain. CDR3 length equals 15 residues. Germline CDR1 SGHRS, CDR2 YFSETQ. V was pared by 4 bases and J by 4 bases, with 15 bases between. The CDR3 region is CASSPAGLGYNEQFF. The CDR3 nucleotides are TGCGCCAGCAGCCCCGCCGGCTTAGGGTACAATGAGCAGTTCTTC.

CDR3 DNA: TGTGCCAGCAGCTTAAACCCTCTCTTTAGGGGCTCCTATGGCTACACCTTC. As protein: CASSLNPLFRGSYGYTF. V and J are TRBV7-8 and TRBJ1-2, with a tentative D call TRBD1 (5 bases). This CDR3 has 17 amino acids. Germline loops: CDR1 SGHVS, CDR2 FQNEAQ. The ends were cut back, 2 bases at V and 4 bases at J, with 20 bases in the middle.

This clonotype turned up a few times. The V and J genes are TRBV7-8 and TRBJ1-1, with a weak D call TRBD1 (5 bases). V lost 5 bases and J 11 bases, leaving 15 bases between the germline ends. Germline V gene lookup returns CDR1 SGHVS and CDR2 FQNEAQ. The CDR3 loop spans 12 amino acids. CDR3 sequence reads: CASSPTGFLAFF. In DNA form, the CDR3 reads TGTGCCAGCAGCCCCACAGGTTTTTTGGCTTTCTTT.

This clonotype was seen ten or more times. The V gene is TRBV28, the J gene TRBJ2-1, with D possibly being TRBD2 (6 bases). Trimming took 3 bases from V and 6 from J, leaving 15 bases between them. There are 15 residues in the CDR3. From germline, CDR1 is MDHEN and CDR2 SYDVKM. CDR3 sequence (DNA): TGTGCCAGCAGTTTTACGGTGGAGGGCCCCAATGAGCAGTTCTTC. Protein: CASSFTVEGPNEQFF.

This clonotype was found a few times. V and J are TRBV9 and TRBJ2-1; the D gene is possibly TRBD2 (6 bases). V lost 2 bases, J lost 0 bases, and 12 bases lay in between. The CDR3 covers 16 residues. Germline lookup yields CDR1 SGDLS and CDR2 YYNGEE. CDR3 protein: CASSVSSASSYNEQFF. Here the CDR3 DNA reads TGTGCCAGCAGCGTTTCTAGCGCCAGCTCCTACAATGAGCAGTTCTTC.

Many counts were recorded for this clonotype. V gene TRBV12-3 or TRBV12-4 combines with J gene TRBJ2-2; D uncertain. CDR3 length equals 14 residues. Trimming pared 10 bases from V and 0 bases from J, leaving 12 bases between. The CDR3 loop reads CATLGGANTGELFF. DNA for the CDR3: TGTGCCACTCTGGGTGGAGCGAACACCGGGGAGCTGTTTTTT.

In its sample, this clonotype was seen many times. V usage is TRBV6-5 and J usage is TRBJ2-7; D is possibly TRBD2 (6 bases). Trimming pared 0 bases from V and 3 bases from J, leaving 12 bases between. This CDR3 region has 15 residues. CDR1 MNHEY and CDR2 SVGAGI come from the germline V gene. The CDR3 sequence is CASSYSPSADYEQYF. CDR3 sequence (DNA): TGTGCCAGCAGTTACTCGCCTAGCGCGGACTACGAGCAGTACTTC.

This clonotype was seen a handful of times. This chain connects TRBV25-1 to TRBJ2-3; a possible D gene is TRBD2 (6 bases). V lost 4 bases, J lost 0 bases, and 8 bases lay in between. Germline V gives CDR1 MGHDK, CDR2 SYGVNS. The CDR3 has 14 residues. The CDR3, as DNA: TGTGCCAGCAGTGGAGCGGGCAGCACAGATACGCAGTATTTT. Protein product: CASSGAGSTDTQYF.

In this sample, this clonotype turned up a few times. This chain connects TRBV6-2 or TRBV6-3 to TRBJ2-1; perhaps TRBD2 as D (6 bases). The germline V and J ends were trimmed by 7 bases and 6 bases, with 13 bases remaining between them. The germline CDR1 and CDR2 sequences are MNHEY and SVGEGT. CDR3 length equals 13 residues. Here the CDR3 DNA reads TGTGCCAGCACCCAGGACTACCTCAATGAGCAGTTCTTC. Protein: CASTQDYLNEQFF.

V usage is TRBV20-1 and J usage is TRBJ1-1, with D unclear. V gave up 3 bases and J gave up 0 bases, with 26 bases separating them. From germline, CDR1 is DFQATT and CDR2 SNEGSKA (reference sequence). The CDR3 has 19 residues. CDR3 sequence (DNA): TGCAGTGCTAGGAGGCTTTTTAGCAGAATCTATATTGTGAACACTGAAGCTTTCTTT. Residues: CSARRLFSRIYIVNTEAFF.

This clonotype occurred many times. The gene calls are TRBV2 and TRBJ2-1; no clear D. Germline V gene sequence: CDR1 SNHLY, CDR2 FYNNEI. The CDR3 runs to 12 residues. Trimming took 8 bases from V and 2 from J, leaving 7 bases between them. CDR3 sequence: CASGRPYNEQFF. The CDR3 bases are TGTGCCAGCGGCCGGCCCTACAATGAGCAGTTCTTC.

This clonotype showed up just a few times. The chain joins TRBV6-2 or TRBV6-3 to TRBJ2-5, with D perhaps matching TRBD1 or TRBD2 (5 bases each). Trimming removed 6 bases at V and 2 bases at J, with 19 bases between. The CDR3 has 16 amino acids. CDR1 and CDR2 (germline): MNHEY, SVGEGT. The DNA of the CDR3 is TGTGCCAGCAGCCGAGGGGTCACCTCCATTCAAGAGACCCAGTACTTC. Translated: CASSRGVTSIQETQYF.